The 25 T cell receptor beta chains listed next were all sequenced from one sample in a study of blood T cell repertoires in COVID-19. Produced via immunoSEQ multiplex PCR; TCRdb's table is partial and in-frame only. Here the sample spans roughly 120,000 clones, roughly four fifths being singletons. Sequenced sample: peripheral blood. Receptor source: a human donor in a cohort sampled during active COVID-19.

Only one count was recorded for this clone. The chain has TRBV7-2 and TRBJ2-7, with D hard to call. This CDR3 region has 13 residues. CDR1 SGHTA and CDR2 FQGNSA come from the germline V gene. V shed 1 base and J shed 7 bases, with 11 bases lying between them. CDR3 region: CASSLGTALEQYF. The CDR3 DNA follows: TGTGCCAGCAGCTTAGGTACCGCGCTAGAGCAGTACTTC.

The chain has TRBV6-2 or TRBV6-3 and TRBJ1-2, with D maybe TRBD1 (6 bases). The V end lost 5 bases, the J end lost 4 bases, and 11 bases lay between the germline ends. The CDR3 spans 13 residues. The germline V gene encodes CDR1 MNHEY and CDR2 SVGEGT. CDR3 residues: CASSRSQGYGYTF. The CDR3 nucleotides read TGTGCCAGCAGTCGATCACAGGGCTATGGCTACACCTTC.

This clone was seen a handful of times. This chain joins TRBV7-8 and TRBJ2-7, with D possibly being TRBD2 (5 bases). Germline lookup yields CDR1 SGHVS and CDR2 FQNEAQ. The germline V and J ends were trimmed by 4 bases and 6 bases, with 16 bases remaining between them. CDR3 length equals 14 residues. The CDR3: CASSSRRARGEQYF. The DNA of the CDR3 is TGTGCCAGCAGCTCGAGACGGGCTCGGGGCGAGCAGTACTTC. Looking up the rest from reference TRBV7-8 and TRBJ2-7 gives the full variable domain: GAGVSQSPRYKVAKRGQDVALRCDPISGHVSLFWYQQALGQGPEFLTYFQNEAQLDKSGLPSDRFFAERPEGSVSTLKIQRTQQEDSAVYLCASSSRRARGEQYFGPGTRLTVT.

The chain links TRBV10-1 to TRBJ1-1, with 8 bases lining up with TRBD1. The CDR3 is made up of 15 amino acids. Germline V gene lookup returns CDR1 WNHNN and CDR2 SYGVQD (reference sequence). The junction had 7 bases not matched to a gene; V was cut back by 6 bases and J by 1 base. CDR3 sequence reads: CASRETGAPNTEAFF. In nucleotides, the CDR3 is TGCGCCAGCAGGGAGACAGGGGCGCCGAACACTGAAGCTTTCTTT.

CDR3: CASSRDRAAGELFF. The CDR3 DNA follows: TGCGCCAGCAGCCGGGACAGGGCAGCCGGGGAGCTGTTTTTT. This sequence joins TRBV4-3 and TRBJ2-2, with 9 bases lining up with TRBD1. The J segment lost 6 bases and the V segment lost 4 bases, leaving 3 bases of the junction unmatched. Germline V CDR1 and CDR2: LGHNA, YSLEER. The CDR3 is 14 residues long.

Here the CDR3 DNA reads TGCGCCAGCAGTCTCCTCGGGGGGTCCACAGATACGCAGTATTTT. This codes for CASSLLGGSTDTQYF. The rearrangement joins TRBV23-1 to TRBJ2-3; 7 bases map to TRBD2. TRBV23-1 is an ORF, with its function uncertain. Trimming cost V 4 bases and J 2 bases; bases outside gene matches: 6. This CDR3 region has 15 residues.

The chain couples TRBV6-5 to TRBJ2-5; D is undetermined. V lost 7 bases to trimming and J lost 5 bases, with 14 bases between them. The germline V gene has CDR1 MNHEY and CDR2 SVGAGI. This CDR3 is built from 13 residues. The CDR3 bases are TGTGCCAGCAACCCCGGGTCCCTGGAGACCCAGTACTTC. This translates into CASNPGSLETQYF.

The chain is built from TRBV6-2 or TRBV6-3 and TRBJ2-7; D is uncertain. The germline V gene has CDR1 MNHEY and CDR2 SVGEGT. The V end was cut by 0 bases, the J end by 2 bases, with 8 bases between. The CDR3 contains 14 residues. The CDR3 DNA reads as TGTGCCAGCAGTTACTCACCACTAACCTACGAGCAGTACTTC. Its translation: CASSYSPLTYEQYF.

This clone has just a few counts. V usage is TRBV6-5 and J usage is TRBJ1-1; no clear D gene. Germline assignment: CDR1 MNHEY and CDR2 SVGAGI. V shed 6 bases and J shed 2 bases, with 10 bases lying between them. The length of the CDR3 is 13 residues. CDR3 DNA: TGTGCCAGCAGATATCGGTATAACACTGAAGCTTTCTTT. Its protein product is CASRYRYNTEAFF.

The CDR3 nucleotides read TGTGCCAGTAGTCCCCGGGGACAGGGGGCTGGGCAGCCCCAGCATTTT. It translates to CASSPRGQGAGQPQHF. V usage is TRBV19 and J usage is TRBJ1-5, with 12 bases matching TRBD1. The V segment lost 5 bases and the J segment 7 bases; nucleotides outside the gene matches: 9. Germline CDR1 and CDR2: LNHDA and SQIVND (reference sequence). The CDR3 totals 16 residues.

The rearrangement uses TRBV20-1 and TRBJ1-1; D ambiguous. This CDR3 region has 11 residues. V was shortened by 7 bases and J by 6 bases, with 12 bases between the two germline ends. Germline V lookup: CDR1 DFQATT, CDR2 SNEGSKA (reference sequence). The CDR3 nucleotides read TGCAGTGTTAGGAGTGGTCCTGAAGCTTTCTTT. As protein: CSVRSGPEAFF.

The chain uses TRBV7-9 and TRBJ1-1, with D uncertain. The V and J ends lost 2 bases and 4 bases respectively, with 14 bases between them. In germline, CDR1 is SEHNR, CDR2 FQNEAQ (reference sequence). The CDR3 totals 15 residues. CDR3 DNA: TGTGCCAGCAGCTTACTCTCGGAGGGTGGCACTGAAGCTTTCTTT. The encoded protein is CASSLLSEGGTEAFF.

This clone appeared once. CDR3 coding DNA: TGTGCCAGCAGCTTAGAAGACGGGACTAGCTCCTACGAGCAGTACTTC. Its protein product is CASSLEDGTSSYEQYF. V and J are TRBV7-8 and TRBJ2-7, with TRBD2 matching 8 bases. J lost 0 bases, V lost 1 base, and 5 bases had no gene match. The CDR3 extends over 16 amino acids. Germline V gene lookup returns CDR1 SGHVS and CDR2 FQNEAQ. The whole variable domain, remainder taken from reference TRBV7-8 and TRBJ2-7, is GAGVSQSPRYKVAKRGQDVALRCDPISGHVSLFWYQQALGQGPEFLTYFQNEAQLDKSGLPSDRFFAERPEGSVSTLKIQRTQQEDSAVYLCASSLEDGTSSYEQYFGPGTRLTVT.

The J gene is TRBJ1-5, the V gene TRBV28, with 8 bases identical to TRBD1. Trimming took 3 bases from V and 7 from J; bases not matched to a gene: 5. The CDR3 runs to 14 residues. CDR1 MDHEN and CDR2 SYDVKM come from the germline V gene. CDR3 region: CASSLAGGVQPQHF. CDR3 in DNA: TGTGCCAGCAGTTTGGCAGGGGGCGTCCAGCCCCAGCATTTT.

CDR3 in amino acids: CASSSTGATDTQYF. In DNA, the CDR3 is TGTGCCAGCAGCTCCACTGGGGCGACAGATACGCAGTATTTT. The chain couples TRBV5-8 to TRBJ2-3; D is possibly TRBD1 (5 bases). Germline loops: CDR1 SGHTS, CDR2 YDEGEE. CDR3 size: 14 residues. The V end was cut by 3 bases, the J end by 3 bases, with 11 bases between.

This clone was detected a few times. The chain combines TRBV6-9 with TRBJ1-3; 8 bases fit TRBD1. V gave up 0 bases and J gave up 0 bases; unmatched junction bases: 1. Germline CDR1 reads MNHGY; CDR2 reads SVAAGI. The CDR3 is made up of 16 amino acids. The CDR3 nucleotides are TGTGCCAGCAGTTATTCGGGACAGGACTCTGGAAACACCATATATTTT. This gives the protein CASSYSGQDSGNTIYF.

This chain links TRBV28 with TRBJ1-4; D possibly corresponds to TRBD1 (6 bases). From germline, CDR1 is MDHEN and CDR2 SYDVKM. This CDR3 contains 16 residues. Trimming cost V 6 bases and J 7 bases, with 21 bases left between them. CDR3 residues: CASRPSAGEGVEKLFF. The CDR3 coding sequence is TGTGCCAGCAGACCCTCCGCAGGGGAGGGAGTTGAAAAACTGTTTTTT.

CDR3 region: CASSLAQGRAALHF. The CDR3 DNA sequence: TGTGCCAGCAGCTTAGCGCAGGGGCGGGCGGCCCTCCACTTT. V gene TRBV7-2 combines with J gene TRBJ1-6; TRBD1 might be the D (6 bases). The CDR3 sequence is 14 residues long. Trimming cost V 0 bases and J 14 bases, with 14 bases left between them. Germline V gene data show CDR1 as SGHTA and CDR2 as FQGNSA.

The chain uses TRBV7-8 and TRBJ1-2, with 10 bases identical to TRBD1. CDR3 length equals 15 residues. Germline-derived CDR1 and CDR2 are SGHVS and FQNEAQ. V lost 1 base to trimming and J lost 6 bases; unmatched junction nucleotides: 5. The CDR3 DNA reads TGTGCCAGCAGCTTAGGGACAGGGGGTGTAGATGGCTACACCTTC. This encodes CASSLGTGGVDGYTF.

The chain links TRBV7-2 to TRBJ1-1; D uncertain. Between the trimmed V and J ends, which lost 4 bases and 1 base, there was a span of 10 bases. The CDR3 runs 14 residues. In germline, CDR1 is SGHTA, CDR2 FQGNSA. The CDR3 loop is CASSSGLPNTEAFF. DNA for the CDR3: TGTGCCAGCAGCTCAGGACTCCCGAACACTGAAGCTTTCTTT.

The CDR3 protein is CASSQVLQTYEQYF. The CDR3 DNA sequence: TGTGCCAGCAGCCAAGTCCTACAGACCTACGAGCAGTACTTC. The J gene is TRBJ2-7, the V gene TRBV3-1 (or the pseudogene TRBV3-2); D unresolved. Germline-derived CDR1 and CDR2 are LGHDT and YNNKEL (reference sequence). V was shortened by 1 base and J by 2 bases, with 9 bases between the two germline ends. This CDR3 spans 14 amino acids.

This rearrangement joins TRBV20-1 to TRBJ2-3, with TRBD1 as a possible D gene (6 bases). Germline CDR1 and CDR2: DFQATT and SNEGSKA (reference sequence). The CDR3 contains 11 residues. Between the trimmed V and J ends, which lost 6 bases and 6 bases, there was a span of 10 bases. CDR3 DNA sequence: TGCAGTGCCCGCCAGGGGGATACGCAGTATTTT. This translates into CSARQGDTQYF.

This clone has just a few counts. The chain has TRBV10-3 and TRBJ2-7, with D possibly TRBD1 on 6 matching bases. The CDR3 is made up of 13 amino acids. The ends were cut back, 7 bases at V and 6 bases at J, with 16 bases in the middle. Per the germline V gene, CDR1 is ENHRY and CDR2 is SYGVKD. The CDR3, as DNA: TGTGCCATCAATACACAGGGAGACGGCGAGCAGTACTTC. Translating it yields CAINTQGDGEQYF.

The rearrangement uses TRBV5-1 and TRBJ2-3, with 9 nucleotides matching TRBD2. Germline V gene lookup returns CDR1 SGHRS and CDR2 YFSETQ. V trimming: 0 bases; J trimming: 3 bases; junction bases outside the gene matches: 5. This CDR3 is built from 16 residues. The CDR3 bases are TGCGCCAGCAGCTTGGCTAGCGGGGTAGGAACAGATACGCAGTATTTT. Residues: CASSLASGVGTDTQYF.

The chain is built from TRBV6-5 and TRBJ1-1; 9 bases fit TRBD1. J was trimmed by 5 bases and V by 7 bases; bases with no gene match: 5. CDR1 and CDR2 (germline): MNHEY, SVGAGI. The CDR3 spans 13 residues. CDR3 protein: CASTPDRGTEAFF. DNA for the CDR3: TGTGCCAGCACCCCCGACAGGGGGACTGAAGCTTTCTTT.